These T cell receptor beta chains were read from a single sample in a study of T-cell memory formation after mild COVID-19. MiXCR was run by TCRdb on the 5' RACE reads, yielding one entry per CDR3 protein. This sample yields fewer than 300,000 distinct CDR3 sequences, of which around 15% are seen a single time; around a fifth belongs to the top ten. Source material: PBMCs or a T cell subset sorted from them (not recorded which). The receptors stem from a man between 18 and 29 years old who had mild COVID-19 (a few samples of this study predate the infection). Cell type and time point are not known. The CDR3 runs from the conserved cysteine through the conserved F or W. Fields, in order: J gene, V gene, CDR3 protein.

J gene: TRBJ1-5
V gene: TRBV4-1
CDR3 protein: CASSRDHNQPQHF

J gene: TRBJ2-1
V gene: TRBV6-2/TRBV6-3
CDR3 protein: CASTHVRESNDEQFF

J gene: TRBJ2-1
V gene: TRBV7-3
CDR3 protein: CASSITPGRQYNEQFF

J gene: TRBJ2-3
V gene: TRBV7-3
CDR3 protein: CASSSVGSTDTQYF

J gene: TRBJ2-3
V gene: TRBV5-1
CDR3 protein: CASSLQQGTSTDTQYF

J gene: TRBJ2-7
V gene: TRBV14
CDR3 protein: CASSQGLGVGEQYF

J gene: TRBJ2-1
V gene: TRBV29-1
CDR3 protein: CSVDAGVYNEQFF

J gene: TRBJ1-1
V gene: TRBV7-2
CDR3 protein: CASSLSQGDEAFF

J gene: TRBJ2-7
V gene: TRBV28
CDR3 protein: CASSSPSYGESYEQYF

J gene: TRBJ2-3
V gene: TRBV28
CDR3 protein: CASWVGSTDTQYF

J gene: TRBJ2-5
V gene: TRBV10-3
CDR3 protein: CAISGGPPRGQETQYF

J gene: TRBJ2-1
V gene: TRBV12-3/TRBV12-4
CDR3 protein: CASSLGGPLGYNEQFF

J gene: TRBJ2-1
V gene: TRBV7-2
CDR3 protein: CASDSGGISNEQFF

J gene: TRBJ2-1
V gene: TRBV12-3/TRBV12-4
CDR3 protein: CASSGGPMGRDWFF

J gene: TRBJ1-4
V gene: TRBV20-1
CDR3 protein: CSARGRTNEKLFF

J gene: TRBJ2-3
V gene: TRBV20-1
CDR3 protein: CSDTSGFTDTQYF

J gene: TRBJ1-1
V gene: TRBV6-2/TRBV6-3
CDR3 protein: CASNLNRADQTEAFF

J gene: TRBJ1-1
V gene: TRBV18
CDR3 protein: CASSPPWGQGTEAFF

J gene: TRBJ1-2
V gene: TRBV11-2
CDR3 protein: CASSLGTDGYTF

J gene: TRBJ2-3
V gene: TRBV4-1
CDR3 protein: CASSQLTGGLSTQYF

J gene: TRBJ1-1
V gene: TRBV29-1
CDR3 protein: CSVARVRGNTEAFF

J gene: TRBJ1-2
V gene: TRBV10-3
CDR3 protein: CAISEGVGARNYGYTF

J gene: TRBJ2-3
V gene: TRBV9
CDR3 protein: CASSVGVRVTDTQYF

J gene: TRBJ2-2
V gene: TRBV14
CDR3 protein: CASSQEDYTGELFF

J gene: TRBJ2-5
V gene: TRBV7-9
CDR3 protein: CASGGQTSGSQYF

J gene: TRBJ2-1
V gene: TRBV5-1
CDR3 protein: CASSLASPGNEQFF